The clone carrying this T cell receptor (beta chain) was picked up a small number of times. The sample is drawn from a study of T cells in Graves' hyperthyroidism and ophthalmopathy. Study summary: Peripheral blood was secured at the point of initial diagnosis, before any treatment.

The ends were cut back, 2 bases at V and 4 bases at J, with 9 bases in the middle. The length of the CDR3 is 15 residues. Germline loops: CDR1 MNHNS, CDR2 SASEGT. TCR beta CDR3 regions were amplified from RNA transcripts. HTBI primers were employed in a first-round RT-PCR of the TCR CDR3. MiXCR was run by TCRdb on the multiplex PCR reads, yielding one entry per CDR3 protein. Of some 250,000 distinct CDR3 sequences in the sample, about 15% were seen once. The TCR sequence derives from a woman aged 40 to 50 with Graves' hyperthyroidism that later progressed to Graves' ophthalmopathy. The sample taken for sequencing was blood. The rearrangement uses TRBV6-1 and TRBJ1-6; D not certain. In nucleotides, the CDR3 is TGTGCCAGCAGTGAATCCATTGGGTATAATTCACCCCTCCACTTT. Translated: CASSESIGYNSPLHF.